This T cell receptor (beta chain) originates from a study of cytomegalovirus exposure and HLA in healthy donors. In the case of this clone: Its antigen is not known.

Primers for the PCR totalled 60 Vbeta and 13 Jbeta. The data were produced by immunoSEQ multiplex PCR, yet TCRdb's version contains in-frame clones alone and is incomplete. There are around 150,000 clones in the sample; 65% to 80% occur only once, and under 2% lies in the top ten. CDR1 is MNHNY, CDR2 SVGAGI, per germline (reference sequence). CDR3 length equals 16 residues. The V segment lost 6 bases and the J segment 5 bases; nucleotides outside the gene matches: 9. The study's findings and limits: Most CMV-associated TCR beta chains were later found to appear HLA-restricted. Reportedly, fewer N-insertions than the roughly 700-donor mean appeared in an Asian-associated ancestry cluster in a later analysis. Later work found that TCR association rates differed between HLA loci; DRB1 had the most and HLA-C the fewest. In a later analysis, at a false discovery rate of 0.05, about 17,000 TCR beta sequences matched HLA alleles.

This receptor was identified in a human donor in good health. J is TRBJ2-2 and V is TRBV6-6; TRBD1 matches at 10 bases. Sequencing was done on a sample of PBMCs. CDR3 nucleotides: TGTGCCAGCAGACCCATGACAGGGGGCGGTACCGGGGAGCTGTTTTTT. This codes for CASRPMTGGGTGELFF.